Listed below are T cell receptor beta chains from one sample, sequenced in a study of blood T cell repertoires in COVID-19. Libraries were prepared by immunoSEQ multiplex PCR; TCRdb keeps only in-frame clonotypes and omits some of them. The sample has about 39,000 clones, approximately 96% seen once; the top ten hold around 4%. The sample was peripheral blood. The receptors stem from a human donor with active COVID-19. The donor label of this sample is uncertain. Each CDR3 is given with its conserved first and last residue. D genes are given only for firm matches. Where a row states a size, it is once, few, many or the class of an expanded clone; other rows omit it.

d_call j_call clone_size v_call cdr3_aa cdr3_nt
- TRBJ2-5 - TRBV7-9 CASSLGMQGQETQYF TGTGCCAGCAGCTTAGGTATGCAGGGCCAAGAGACCCAGTACTTC
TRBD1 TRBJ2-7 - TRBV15 CATSRPGTGTYEQYF TGTGCCACCAGCAGACCCGGGACAGGGACCTACGAGCAGTACTTC
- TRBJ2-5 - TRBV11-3 CASSLRLGGRETQYF TGTGCCAGCAGCTTAAGATTGGGGGGGCGAGAGACCCAGTACTTC
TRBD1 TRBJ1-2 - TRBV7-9 CASSLQIGQGYGYTF TGTGCCAGCAGCTTACAGATAGGACAGGGCTATGGCTACACCTTC
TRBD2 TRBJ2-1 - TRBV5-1 CASSGRTSGGYNEQFF TGCGCCAGCAGCGGGCGGACTAGCGGGGGGTACAATGAGCAGTTCTTC
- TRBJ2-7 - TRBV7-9 CASSSQYRTGRADEQYF TGTGCCAGCAGCTCTCAATACCGGACAGGGAGGGCAGACGAGCAGTACTTC
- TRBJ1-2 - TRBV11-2 CASSLEAGGGYTF TGTGCCAGCAGCTTAGAGGCGGGTGGGGGCTACACCTTC
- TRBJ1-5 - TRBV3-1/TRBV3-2 CASSQGSGFGKYSNQPQHF TGTGCCAGCAGCCAAGGATCGGGTTTCGGGAAGTATAGCAATCAGCCCCAGCATTTT
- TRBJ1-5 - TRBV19 CASKVGGGYYQPQHF TGTGCCAGTAAGGTCGGCGGCGGATATTATCAGCCCCAGCATTTT
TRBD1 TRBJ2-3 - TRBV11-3 CASSLALGQRKDTQYF TGTGCCAGCAGCTTAGCCCTGGGACAGAGGAAGGATACGCAGTATTTT
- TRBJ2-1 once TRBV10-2 CASSGPRGGLYNEQFF TGCGCCAGCAGTGGCCCCCGCGGGGGCCTCTACAATGAGCAGTTCTTC
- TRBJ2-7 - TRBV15 CATSKAGHSYEQYF TGTGCCACCAGCAAGGCCGGACATTCCTACGAGCAGTACTTC
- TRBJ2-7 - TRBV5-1 CASSAQGLLGEQYF TGCGCCAGCAGCGCCCAGGGCCTCCTGGGCGAGCAGTACTTC
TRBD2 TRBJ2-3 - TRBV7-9 CASSHRSGGTDTQYF TGTGCCAGCAGCCACCGTAGCGGGGGCACAGATACGCAGTATTTT
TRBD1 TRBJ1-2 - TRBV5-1 CASSDGQGTNYGYTF TGCGCCAGCAGCGATGGACAGGGTACTAACTATGGCTACACCTTC
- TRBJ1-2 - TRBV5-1 CASSLDTGTNYGYTF TGCGCCAGCAGCTTGGATACAGGGACTAACTATGGCTACACCTTC
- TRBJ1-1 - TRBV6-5 CASSRQEATLAFF TGTGCCAGCAGCAGACAGGAGGCTACTCTTGCTTTCTTT
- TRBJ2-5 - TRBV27 CASSFGVWQETQYF TGTGCCAGCAGTTTCGGGGTTTGGCAAGAGACCCAGTACTTC
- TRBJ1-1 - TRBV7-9 CASSRQLVSESEAFF TGTGCCAGCAGCCGACAGTTGGTGTCGGAGTCAGAAGCTTTCTTT
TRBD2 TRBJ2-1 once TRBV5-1 CASSLDLRGGASNEQFF TGCGCCAGCAGCTTGGATCTTCGCGGGGGGGCCTCCAATGAGCAGTTCTTC
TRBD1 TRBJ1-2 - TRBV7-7 CASPGGDYGYTF TGTGCCAGTCCAGGGGGAGACTATGGCTACACCTTC
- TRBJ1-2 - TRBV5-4 CATTDSYSGGYTF TGTGCCACTACGGACAGCTACTCTGGAGGCTACACCTTC
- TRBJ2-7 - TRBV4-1 CASSEERGYEQYF TGCGCCAGCAGCGAAGAGAGGGGGTACGAGCAGTACTTC
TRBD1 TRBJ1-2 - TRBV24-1 CATSDPGTVYGYTF TGTGCCACCAGTGATCCCGGGACAGTTTATGGCTACACCTTC
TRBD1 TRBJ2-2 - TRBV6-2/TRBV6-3 CASSRGYGTGELFF TGTGCCAGCAGCAGGGGGTACGGCACCGGGGAGCTGTTTTTT
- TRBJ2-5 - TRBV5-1 CASSTQGHQETQYF TGCGCCAGCAGCACGCAGGGGCACCAAGAGACCCAGTACTTC
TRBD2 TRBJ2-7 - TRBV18 CASSPGREGLEQYF TGTGCCAGCTCACCGGGCAGGGAGGGTCTCGAGCAGTACTTC
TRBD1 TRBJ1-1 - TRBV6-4 CASSDLTGGNTEAFF TGTGCCAGCAGTGACCTAACAGGGGGCAACACTGAAGCTTTCTTT
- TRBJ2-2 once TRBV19 CASSILGASNTGELFF TGTGCCAGTAGTATTTTGGGCGCGTCGAACACCGGGGAGCTGTTTTTT
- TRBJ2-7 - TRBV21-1 CASSTRRPGQGAFGSYEQYF TGTGCCAGCAGCACTCGAAGACCGGGACAGGGGGCTTTCGGCTCCTACGAGCAGTACTTC
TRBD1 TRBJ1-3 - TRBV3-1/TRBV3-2 CASSPGQRGNTIYF TGTGCCAGCAGCCCGGGACAGAGAGGAAACACCATATATTTT
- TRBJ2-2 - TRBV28 CASRPQGGNTGELFF TGTGCCAGCAGGCCTCAGGGAGGCAACACCGGGGAGCTGTTTTTT
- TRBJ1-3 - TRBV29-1 CSVATTGSGNTIYF TGCAGCGTTGCCACCACAGGCTCTGGAAACACCATATATTTT
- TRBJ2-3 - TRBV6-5 CASSYGRDTDTQYF TGTGCCAGCAGTTACGGACGGGACACAGATACGCAGTATTTT
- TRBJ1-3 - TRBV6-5 CASSYRGNSGNTIYF TGTGCCAGCAGTTACAGGGGGAACTCTGGAAACACCATATATTTT
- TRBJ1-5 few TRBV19 CASSTSFQPQHF TGTGCCAGTAGTACCTCTTTTCAGCCCCAGCATTTT
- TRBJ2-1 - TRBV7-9 CASTRGQKSGNEQFF TGTGCCAGCACCAGGGGACAAAAATCCGGCAATGAGCAGTTCTTC
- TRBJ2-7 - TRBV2 CASSDRGGPYEQYF TGTGCCAGCAGTGATCGTGGGGGCCCCTACGAGCAGTACTTC
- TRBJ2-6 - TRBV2 CASGREPGANVLTF TGTGCCAGCGGGCGGGAACCCGGGGCCAACGTCCTGACTTTC
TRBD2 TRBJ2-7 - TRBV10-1 CAITYSGTTYEQYF TGCGCCATCACATACTCCGGGACTACCTACGAGCAGTACTTC
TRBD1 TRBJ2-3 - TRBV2 CASSDRGESRDTQYF TGTGCCAGCAGCGACAGGGGAGAGTCTAGAGATACGCAGTATTTT
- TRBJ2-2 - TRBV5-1 CASSWMEGGELFF TGCGCCAGCAGCTGGATGGAGGGCGGGGAGCTGTTTTTT
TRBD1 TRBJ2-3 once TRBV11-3 CASRIRGLGTDTQYF TGTGCCAGCAGAATAAGGGGGCTGGGCACAGATACGCAGTATTTT
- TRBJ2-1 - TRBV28 CASSPGLSRLDEQFF TGTGCCAGCAGCCCCGGACTGTCACGATTGGATGAGCAGTTCTTC